Below are 17 T cell receptor beta chains sequenced from a single sample in a study of shared clonotypes between healthy human individuals (dated by TCRdb to between 2020 and 2021). Library creation used the immunoSEQ multiplex PCR assay. This immuneACCESS table, as held by TCRdb, lists in-frame sequences with V and J called but not all clones. Of the missing ones, under half trace to an unresolved V gene in checked studies; the others have no known cause. The sample has 950,000 to 1,300,000 clones on record, more than 65% of them singletons. Jointly, the top ten make up approximately 1.5% of the sample. Sample: memory CD4+ T cells sorted from blood. What the cell subset or site label conveys for this sample: CD45RA-negative fraction. These receptors were collected from a man aged 18 to 29 in good health.

This clone was seen a handful of times. The rearrangement uses TRBV4-1 and TRBJ2-7; 8 bases map to TRBD1. J lost 3 bases, V lost 4 bases, and 8 bases had no gene match. The CDR3 sequence is 15 residues long. CDR1 is MGHRA and CDR2 is YSYEKL in the germline V gene. CDR3 DNA: TGCGCCAGCAGCCCGACAGGGGCCGGGGACTACGAGCAGTACTTC. Protein sequence: CASSPTGAGDYEQYF.

The chain carries TRBV2 and TRBJ2-5; 11 bases align to TRBD2. The CDR3 loop spans 14 amino acids. In germline, CDR1 is SNHLY, CDR2 FYNNEI. V was clipped by 7 bases and J by 2 bases; unmatched bases: 3. The CDR3 here is CASTSGGLQETQYF. DNA of the CDR3: TGTGCCAGCACTAGCGGGGGGCTTCAAGAGACCCAGTACTTC.

The J gene is TRBJ1-2, the V gene TRBV19; weak D call: TRBD1 (6 bases). Germline-derived CDR1 and CDR2 are LNHDA and SQIVND (reference sequence). CDR3 size: 13 residues. The V end lost 5 bases, the J end lost 10 bases, and 17 bases lay between the germline ends. CDR3 amino acids: CASSPRDKRDYTF. CDR3 nucleotide sequence: TGTGCCAGTAGTCCCCGGGACAAACGGGACTACACCTTC.

This clone appeared once. The junction does not match germline at one end; this may be a read error. The sample holds other DNA sequences that translate to the same CDR3. The rearrangement uses TRBV7-7 and TRBJ2-3, with no clear D. The CDR3 extends over 14 amino acids. CDR1 SSHAT and CDR2 FNYEAQ come from the germline V gene (reference sequence). The CDR3 nucleotides are TGTGCTAGCAGCTTAGATGGAAGCACAGATACGCAGTATTTT. Translating gives CASSLDGSTDTQYF.

The V and J genes are TRBV19 and TRBJ2-1; TRBD1 might be the D (6 bases). The CDR3 is 14 residues long. Looked up from germline, CDR1 is LNHDA and CDR2 is SQIVND (reference sequence). The V end was cut by 0 bases, the J end by 7 bases, with 10 bases between. The CDR3 protein is CASSIERTVNEQFF. The CDR3 DNA reads TGTGCCAGTAGTATAGAAAGGACAGTTAATGAGCAGTTCTTC.

The chain joins TRBV9 to TRBJ1-6; D is perhaps TRBD1 (6 bases). The CDR3 loop spans 16 amino acids. Looked up from germline, CDR1 is SGDLS and CDR2 is YYNGEE. V was clipped by 4 bases and J by 7 bases, with 18 bases between them. The CDR3 DNA is TGTGCCAGCAGCTCGGGGGAGGACAGACAAAATTCACCCCTCCACTTT. This gives the protein CASSSGEDRQNSPLHF.

This clone was detected many times. The V and J genes are TRBV5-4 and TRBJ2-3; TRBD1 matches 10 bases. CDR1 SGHNT and CDR2 YYREEE come from the germline V gene (reference sequence). Trimming removed 3 bases from V and 6 bases from J; junction bases left unmatched: 10. The length of the CDR3 is 16 residues. CDR3 sequence (DNA): TGTGCCAGCAGCTGGCGTGGTGGGACAGGGGCTGATACGCAGTATTTT. Translated: CASSWRGGTGADTQYF.

Concerning this clone: No DNA is shown, since the ends of the CDR3 on it are uncertain; the CDR3 is the one TCRdb lists. This CDR3 is CASSKVAPGNTEAFF. The chain employs TRBV21-1 and TRBJ1-1. TRBV21-1 is a documented pseudogene. 15 amino acids form the CDR3, both terminal residues included.

The V gene is TRBV9, the J gene TRBJ2-5, with TRBD1 as a possible D gene (6 bases). Trimming pared 5 bases from V and 2 bases from J, leaving 10 bases between. This CDR3 spans 13 amino acids. Germline V gene lookup returns CDR1 SGDLS and CDR2 YYNGEE. CDR3 DNA sequence: TGTGCCAGCAGTCAGGGGTCACAAGAGACCCAGTACTTC. Amino acid sequence: CASSQGSQETQYF. The entire variable domain, with the rest obtained from reference TRBV9 and TRBJ2-5, is as follows: DSGVTQTPKHLITATGQRVTLRCSPRSGDLSVYWYQQSLDQGLQFLIQYYNGEERAKGNILERFSAQQFPDLHSELNLSSLELGDSALYFCASSQGSQETQYFGPGTRLLVL.

This clone was seen a few times. The chain has TRBV29-1 and TRBJ1-5; TRBD1 might be the D (5 bases). The V end lost 7 bases, the J end lost 4 bases, and 11 bases lay between the germline ends. The CDR3 has 12 amino acids. Germline-derived CDR1 and CDR2 are SQVTM and ANQGSEA. In DNA form, the CDR3 reads TGCAGCGGGGGGGAGGGTAATCAGCCCCAGCATTTT. Translated, it gives CSGGEGNQPQHF.

The J gene is TRBJ1-2, the V gene TRBV20-1; 9 nucleotides line up with TRBD1. CDR1 and CDR2 (germline): DFQATT, SNEGSKA (reference sequence). V lost 5 bases, J lost 14 bases, and 9 bases stayed unmatched. CDR3 length: 11 amino acids. In DNA, the CDR3 is TGCAGTGCTTCACAGACAGGGGGTGATACCTTC. As protein: CSASQTGGDTF.

The rearrangement links TRBV11-3 to TRBJ2-6; the D gene could be TRBD1 or TRBD2 (5 bases each). Germline lookup yields CDR1 SGHNT and CDR2 YENEEA. There are 16 residues in the CDR3. Trimming pared 4 bases from V and 0 bases from J, leaving 10 bases between. In DNA, the CDR3 is TGTGCCAGCAGCTCTAGTGGGGGCTCTGGGGCCAACGTCCTGACTTTC. Protein product: CASSSSGGSGANVLTF.

This rearrangement joins TRBV4-1 to TRBJ1-6; D gene unclear. The germline V gene has CDR1 MGHRA and CDR2 YSYEKL. The CDR3 sequence is 14 residues long. V was clipped by 4 bases and J by 7 bases, with 11 bases between them. The CDR3 nucleotides read TGCGCCAGCAGCCCGCAGGAATACAATTCACCCCTCCACTTT. It is translated as CASSPQEYNSPLHF.

The genes are TRBV6-6 and TRBJ2-7; 10 bases are shared with TRBD2. The CDR3 covers 15 residues. Trimming removed 4 bases from V and 1 base from J; junction bases left unmatched: 4. Germline assignment: CDR1 MNHNY and CDR2 SVGAGI (reference sequence). CDR3 region: CASSSLTSGSYEQYF. Here the CDR3 DNA reads TGTGCCAGCAGTTCCCTGACTAGCGGGTCCTACGAGCAGTACTTC.

This sequence joins TRBV6-5 and TRBJ1-1; D uncertain. The CDR3 extends over 13 amino acids. The germline V gene has CDR1 MNHEY and CDR2 SVGAGI. V was clipped by 5 bases and J by 9 bases, with 16 bases between them. The CDR3 here is CASSTQWAQKAFF. The CDR3 nucleotides are TGTGCCAGCAGTACCCAGTGGGCGCAAAAAGCTTTCTTT.

The chain couples TRBV5-1 to TRBJ2-2, with 7 bases identical to TRBD1. Losses at the gene ends were 5 bases for V and 0 bases for J; bases not matched to a gene: 1. The germline V gene encodes CDR1 SGHRS and CDR2 YFSETQ. The length of the CDR3 is 14 residues. The CDR3 region has the DNA TGCGCCAGCAGAGGGACAGCGAACACCGGGGAGCTGTTTTTT. Amino acids: CASRGTANTGELFF. The full variable domain, its missing parts supplied by reference TRBV5-1 and TRBJ2-2, is KAGVTQTPRYLIKTRGQQVTLSCSPISGHRSVSWYQQTPGQGLQFLFEYFSETQRNKGNFPGRFSGRQFSNSRSEMNVSTLELGDSALYLCASRGTANTGELFFGEGSRLTVL.

As for this clone: This sample also contains other DNA sequences that code for the same CDR3. This rearrangement joins TRBV29-1 to TRBJ2-1; D is perhaps TRBD1 (5 bases). Trimming shortened V by 3 bases and J by 0 bases, and 9 bases separated the two germline ends. Germline-derived CDR1 and CDR2 are SQVTM and ANQGSEA. The CDR3 is 14 residues long. CDR3 DNA sequence: TGCAGCGTTGATCAGGGCGGCTCCTACAATGAGCAGTTCTTC. This codes for CSVDQGGSYNEQFF.